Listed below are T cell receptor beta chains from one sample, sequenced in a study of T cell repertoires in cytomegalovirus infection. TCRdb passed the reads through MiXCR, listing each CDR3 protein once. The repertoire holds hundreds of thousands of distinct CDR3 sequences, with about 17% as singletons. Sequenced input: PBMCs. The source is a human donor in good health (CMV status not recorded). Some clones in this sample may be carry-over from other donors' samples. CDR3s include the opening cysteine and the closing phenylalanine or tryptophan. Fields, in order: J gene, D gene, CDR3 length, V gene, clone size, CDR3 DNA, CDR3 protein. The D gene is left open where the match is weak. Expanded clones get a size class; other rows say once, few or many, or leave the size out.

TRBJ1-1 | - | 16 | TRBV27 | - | TGTGCCAGCAGTTTATTCTGGGACTCGGGGAACACTGAAGCTTTCTTT | CASSLFWDSGNTEAFF
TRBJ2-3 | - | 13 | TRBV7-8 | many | TGTGCCAGCAGCTTGAGTAGCACAGATACGCAGTATTTT | CASSLSSTDTQYF
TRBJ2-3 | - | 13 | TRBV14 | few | TGTGCCAGCAGCAAGCTAACTACAGATACGCAGTATTTT | CASSKLTTDTQYF
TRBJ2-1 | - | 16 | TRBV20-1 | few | TGCAGTGCTAGTTATAGGCAGAGCAGTCTGGTCATCGAGCAGTTCTTC | CSASYRQSSLVIEQFF
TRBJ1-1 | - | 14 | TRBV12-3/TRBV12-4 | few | TGTGCCAGCAGTCCCCTACCAGGGAACGCTGAAGCTTTCTTT | CASSPLPGNAEAFF
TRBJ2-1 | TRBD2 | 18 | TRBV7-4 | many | TGTGCCAGCAGCTTAGATCGAGCGGGGGGGGTCCTACACAATGAGCAGTTCTTC | CASSLDRAGGVLHNEQFF
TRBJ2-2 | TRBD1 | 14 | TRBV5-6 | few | TGTGCCAGCAGCGCAGGGGGCTCTGGCGGGGAGCTGTTTTTT | CASSAGGSGGELFF
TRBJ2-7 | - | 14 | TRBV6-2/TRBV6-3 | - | TGTGCCAGCAGTAAGGGGGACTCATCCTACGAGCAGTACTTC | CASSKGDSSYEQYF
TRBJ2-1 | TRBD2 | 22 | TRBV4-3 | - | TGCGCCAGCAGCCCGCACCTAAATCGGGGACTAGCGGGGATATACTCCTACAATGAGCAGTTCTTC | CASSPHLNRGLAGIYSYNEQFF
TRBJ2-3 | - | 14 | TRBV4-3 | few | TGCGCCAGCAGCCAAGATATATTTCGAAATACGCAGTATTTT | CASSQDIFRNTQYF
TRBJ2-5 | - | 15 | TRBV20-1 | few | TGCAGTGCTAGAGATTCTGGGGGGCCGGTAGAGACCCAGTACTTC | CSARDSGGPVETQYF
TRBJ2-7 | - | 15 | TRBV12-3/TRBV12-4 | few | TGTGCCAGCAGTTTAGACCCGGGACCGGCCTACGAGCAGTACTTC | CASSLDPGPAYEQYF